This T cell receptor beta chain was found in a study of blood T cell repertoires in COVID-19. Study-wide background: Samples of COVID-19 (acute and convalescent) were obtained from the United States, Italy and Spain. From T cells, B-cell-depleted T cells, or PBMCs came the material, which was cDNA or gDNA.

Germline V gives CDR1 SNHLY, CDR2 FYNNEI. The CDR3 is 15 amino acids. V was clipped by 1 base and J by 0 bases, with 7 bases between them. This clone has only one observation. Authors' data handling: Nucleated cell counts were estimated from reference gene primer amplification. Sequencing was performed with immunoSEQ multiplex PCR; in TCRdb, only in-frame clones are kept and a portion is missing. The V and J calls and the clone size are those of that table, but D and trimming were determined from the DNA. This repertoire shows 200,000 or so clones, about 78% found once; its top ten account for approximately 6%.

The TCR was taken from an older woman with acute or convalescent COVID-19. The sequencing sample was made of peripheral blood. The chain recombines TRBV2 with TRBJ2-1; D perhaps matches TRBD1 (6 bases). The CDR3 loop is CASSEEQGSYNEQFF. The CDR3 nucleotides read TGTGCCAGCAGTGAAGAACAGGGCTCCTACAATGAGCAGTTCTTC.